A selection of T cell receptor beta chains follows, all from one sample in a study of T-cell reconstitution after alpha-beta-depleted transplantation in children. TCRdb recomputed calls from the PCR reads with MiXCR, one row per CDR3 protein. Found here are around 580,000 distinct CDR3 sequences, 25% to 30% of them singletons; the top ten hold approximately 33%. This material consisted of PBMCs, taken before TCRalphabeta/CD19-depleted stem cell transplant. The receptors were sampled from a boy less than two years old with Wiskott-Aldrich syndrome, due to receive a stem cell transplant. CDR3s include the opening cysteine and the closing phenylalanine or tryptophan. Each record gives: J gene, clone size, D gene, V gene, CDR3 protein, CDR3 DNA. D genes are given only for firm matches. For some rows the clone size is stated as once, few or many, or as a class when expanded; others skip it.

TRBJ1-1,NA,NA,TRBV6-1,CASSNPGGSGNTEAFF,TGTGCCAGCAGTAATCCAGGAGGATCGGGGAACACTGAAGCTTTCTTT
TRBJ2-7,few,NA,TRBV5-1,CASRLGTERPYEQYF,TGCGCCAGCAGGCTCGGGACGGAACGCCCCTACGAGCAGTACTTC
TRBJ2-1,few,TRBD2,TRBV5-6,CASSFLAANNEQFF,TGTGCCAGCAGCTTCCTAGCGGCAAACAATGAGCAGTTCTTC
TRBJ2-7,NA,TRBD1,TRBV5-5,CASSLVGETGGYEQYF,TGTGCCAGCAGCTTGGTCGGGGAGACAGGGGGCTACGAGCAGTACTTC
TRBJ2-1,once,NA,TRBV11-2,CASSLGGAGGYNEQFF,TGTGCCAGCAGCTTGGGGGGCGCCGGAGGGTACAATGAGCAGTTCTTC
TRBJ2-1,NA,NA,TRBV15,CATSRQGSRSYNEQFF,TGTGCCACCAGCAGACAGGGGTCCCGCTCCTACAATGAGCAGTTCTTC
TRBJ2-1,few,NA,TRBV13,CASSFKYHNEQFF,TGTGCCAGCAGCTTCAAGTACCACAATGAGCAGTTCTTC
TRBJ2-2,NA,NA,TRBV29-1,CSVERATNTGELFF,TGCAGCGTTGAACGGGCTACGAACACCGGGGAGCTGTTTTTT
TRBJ2-7,NA,TRBD2,TRBV6-5,CASSYSKLAGGPYEQYF,TGTGCCAGCAGTTACTCGAAGTTAGCGGGAGGGCCCTACGAGCAGTACTTC
TRBJ2-1,few,TRBD2,TRBV10-3,CAISELGSGDSYNEQFF,TGTGCCATCAGTGAGCTGGGTAGCGGGGATTCTTACAATGAGCAGTTCTTC
TRBJ2-7,NA,NA,TRBV5-1,CASSDDSTRLVWRYEQYF,TGCGCCAGCAGCGACGACTCCACTCGACTCGTCTGGCGCTACGAGCAGTACTTC
TRBJ2-3,NA,NA,TRBV20-1,CSAQMPTAQYF,TGCAGTGCTCAGATGCCTACGGCGCAGTATTTT
TRBJ2-1,few,TRBD2,TRBV12-3/TRBV12-4,CASSWAQVAGDEQFF,TGTGCCAGCAGTTGGGCACAGGTAGCGGGAGATGAGCAGTTCTTC
TRBJ1-3,few,NA,TRBV20-1,CSARDRKAPGNTIYF,TGCAGTGCTAGAGATCGTAAGGCCCCTGGAAACACCATATATTTT
TRBJ2-5,NA,NA,TRBV10-3,CAISVGGNQETQYF,TGTGCCATCAGTGTCGGGGGAAACCAAGAGACCCAGTACTTC
TRBJ1-2,NA,TRBD1,TRBV27,CASRIGQGRSTGYTF,TGTGCCAGCAGAATAGGACAGGGGCGATCAACTGGCTACACCTTC
TRBJ2-7,many,NA,TRBV12-3/TRBV12-4,CASSDRGYEQYF,TGTGCCAGCAGCGACCGGGGCTACGAGCAGTACTTC
TRBJ2-1,once,TRBD2,TRBV15,CATSRVRASGNYNEQFF,TGTGCCACCAGCAGAGTTAGGGCTAGCGGGAACTACAATGAGCAGTTCTTC
TRBJ2-1,few,NA,TRBV29-1,CSVSGTRAYNEQFF,TGCAGCGTTTCCGGGACGCGGGCCTACAATGAGCAGTTCTTC
TRBJ2-1,NA,NA,TRBV5-1,CASRFRDAYNEQFF,TGCGCCAGCAGATTCCGGGACGCCTACAATGAGCAGTTCTTC
TRBJ2-1,few,TRBD2,TRBV27,CASSTHQGLAGTNEQFF,TGTGCCAGCAGTACCCATCAGGGACTAGCGGGAACGAATGAGCAGTTCTTC
TRBJ2-7,NA,TRBD2,TRBV5-1,CASSLGTSEIYEQYF,TGCGCCAGCAGCTTGGGAACTAGCGAGATCTACGAGCAGTACTTC
TRBJ2-1,NA,NA,TRBV20-1,CSARRTTDEQFF,TGCAGTGCTAGAAGGACTACAGATGAGCAGTTCTTC
TRBJ1-6,NA,NA,TRBV7-2,CASSSRAGTIRSPLHF,TGTGCCAGCAGCTCCCGAGCCGGGACCATTCGGTCACCCCTCCACTTT
TRBJ2-3,few,NA,TRBV25-1,CASSVGAGLTDTQYF,TGTGCCAGCAGTGTGGGGGCAGGGCTAACAGATACGCAGTATTTT
TRBJ1-1,NA,TRBD1,TRBV18,CASSPAPQTGAEAFF,TGTGCCAGCTCACCGGCCCCCCAGACAGGGGCTGAAGCTTTCTTT
TRBJ2-3,NA,NA,TRBV27,CASSPSRGTQYF,TGTGCCAGCAGTCCCTCTCGGGGTACGCAGTATTTT
TRBJ1-2,NA,NA,TRBV20-1,CSARDQQARGYTF,TGCAGTGCTAGAGATCAACAGGCTCGTGGCTACACCTTC
TRBJ2-1,few,NA,TRBV7-9,CASSSYGSNSYNEQFF,TGTGCCAGCAGCTCCTACGGGAGTAACTCCTACAATGAGCAGTTCTTC
TRBJ1-2,once,NA,TRBV25-1,CASSPQGGVYYGYTF,TGTGCCAGCAGTCCTCAGGGAGGGGTATACTATGGCTACACCTTC
TRBJ1-1,NA,NA,TRBV20-1,CSARGGQVTNTEAFF,TGCAGTGCTAGAGGGGGCCAGGTCACCAACACTGAAGCTTTCTTT
TRBJ2-5,few,NA,TRBV20-1,CSAIRETQYF,TGCAGTGCTATAAGAGAGACCCAGTACTTC
TRBJ2-3,NA,TRBD2,TRBV29-1,CSGRTSGTDTQYF,TGCAGCGGTAGGACTAGCGGGACAGATACGCAGTATTTT
TRBJ2-7,NA,TRBD2,TRBV9,CASSVAGGSDEQYF,TGTGCCAGCAGCGTAGCTGGCGGGAGCGACGAGCAGTACTTC
TRBJ2-3,few,TRBD2,TRBV27,CASSPRAGRADTQYF,TGTGCCAGCAGCCCAAGAGCGGGAAGGGCAGATACGCAGTATTTT
TRBJ1-5,NA,NA,TRBV28,CASERDYNQPQHF,TGTGCCAGCGAACGGGACTACAATCAGCCCCAGCATTTT
TRBJ2-2,NA,TRBD2,TRBV12-3/TRBV12-4,CASILSSSGMVTGELFF,TGTGCCAGCATCTTATCCTCTAGCGGGATGGTCACCGGGGAGCTGTTTTTT
TRBJ1-5,few,NA,TRBV4-1,CASSQREGPNQPQHF,TGCGCCAGCAGCCAACGAGAGGGTCCTAATCAGCCCCAGCATTTT
TRBJ2-5,few,NA,TRBV20-1,CSADRFAETQYF,TGCAGTGCCGACAGGTTCGCAGAGACCCAGTACTTC
TRBJ2-5,few,NA,TRBV27,CASSPAPDLSLAVLGAQYF,TGTGCCAGCAGTCCGGCCCCGGACTTATCGTTAGCGGTCCTAGGAGCCCAGTACTTC
TRBJ2-1,NA,TRBD1,TRBV27,CAIGTGVGSGRFF,TGTGCCATCGGGACAGGGGTAGGATCGGGGCGGTTCTTC
TRBJ2-1,NA,NA,TRBV5-1,CASSFGGQQFF,TGCGCCAGCAGCTTCGGAGGGCAGCAGTTCTTC